This T cell receptor beta chain is drawn from a study of cytomegalovirus exposure and HLA in healthy donors (dated by TCRdb to the late 2010s). With regard to the full study: An earlier analysis of approximately 640 of the donors reported 250 to 300 Gb of sequence data and roughly 110 million unique TCR beta sequences from about 179 million T cells. Among about 360 genotyped donors of the cohort, an average of 235,054 unique TCR beta nucleotide sequences were sequenced per donor, about a sixth of them non-productive. A later analysis re-examined previously published TCR beta repertoires from roughly 650 donors and added high-resolution HLA genotyping to investigate patterns of TCR occurrence. In an earlier analysis of roughly 540 of the donors, high-throughput TCR beta sequencing was used to judge whether each TCR beta V gene segment behaved as functional or pseudogenic. In a later genetic analysis, genome-wide SNP genotypes for about three fifths of the roughly 670 donors were used, and that subset was treated as a discovery cohort. Along with the roughly 710-subject first cohort, a separate validation cohort of more than 90 different subjects was used. Roughly five DR-DQ haplotypes were treated as single units for association and clustering because of strong linkage in the cohort. An early release covering 500 to 750 HLA-typed donors comprised 250 to 350 gigabases of sequencing data and tens of millions of unique TCR sequences. The number of typed donors differed by locus: 629-630 for A, B, C, DRB1 and DQB1; 522 for DQA1; roughly 600 for DPA1; and roughly 450 for DPB1. To predict cytomegalovirus infection status, the study brought together high-throughput TCR immunosequencing, statistical association of individual TCRs with disease status, and machine learning. Using immunosequencing, the study profiled T cell repertoires from around 680 subjects and related those repertoires to cytomegalovirus serostatus. Every discovery cohort repertoire had been produced on one sequencing platform. HLA typing covered class I and class II loci at four-digit resolution. Rather than using new phenotypic data, the later analysis identified candidate immune exposures from TCR beta sequences and from how often those sequences occurred across donors. Donor age, sex, ethnicity and CMV serostatus were collected together with the repertoire data. Of the 350 to 400 genotyped donors, 65% to 90% fell in the genetic ancestry cluster associated with self-reported Caucasian donors. The study aimed to test whether cataloging public T cell receptors could reveal signatures of past pathogen exposure. What the work shows at the level of the full study, not this receptor alone: The earlier analysis of about 600 of the donors excluded 15 to 20 rarely observed V segments, including chromosome 9 orphons, because counts were too low. V-gene and J-gene trimming of TCR beta chains was associated with a missense DCLRE1C variant in a later genetic analysis, and the association was replicated in an independent cohort. The study listed 150 to 200 TCR beta chains as associated with cytomegalovirus. Compared with equally common non-associated chains, HLA-associated TCR beta chains in a later analysis were more clonally expanded and had lower generation probabilities. While some public TCRs were present in many individuals, most TCR sequences turned up only very rarely across donors. The authors suggested that the approach could potentially be extended to other disease states and immunological phenotypes. Because some donors lacked HLA typing at each locus, the association tests relied only on the typed subset. Specific HLA alleles were associated with some 15,000 TCR beta sequences at a false discovery rate of 0.05 in a later analysis. Most CMV-associated TCR beta chains appeared to be HLA-restricted in a later analysis, and the HLA associations seemed to be driven largely by CMV exposure. A later analysis reported that several top co-occurrence clusters appeared linked to parvovirus B19, influenza, CMV and Epstein-Barr virus. When HLA alleles, especially DR and DQ, strongly co-occurred, attributing TCR associations to individual alleles was difficult. Cytomegalovirus status was reported to be diagnosed by the classifier with high specificity and sensitivity in both the original and validation cohorts. Three of the identified cytomegalovirus-associated TCR beta chains were confirmed in vitro to be specific for cytomegalovirus antigens. In an earlier analysis of a few hundred of the donors, most TCR beta V segments were observed in productive rearrangements about 90% or about 30% of the time, broadly matching IMGT annotations. For the cohort, immune exposure information was limited to CMV serostatus. The cohort was sequenced for TCR beta chains only, and without alpha or paired-chain data the features that could be detected were limited. A cluster of highly shared sequence variants was judged likely to represent a technical artifact of the sequencing pipeline. A further reported finding was that TCR beta sequences accurately predicted the HLA-A and HLA-B alleles for most subjects in the first cohort. The 87-base-pair reads could not distinguish some IMGT-functional V segments, including TRBV6-2 and TRBV6-3, so those segments were excluded. A later analysis found that TCR association rates varied across HLA loci, with DRB1 alleles showing the most associated TCRs and HLA-C alleles the fewest. Linkage disequilibrium might explain the correlated functional status among segregating V segments, but an unknown experimental factor could not be ruled out. The presence/absence analyses assumed that sequencing depth was roughly uniform across donors, and that assumption may not be true. According to a later genetic analysis, donors in an Asian-associated ancestry cluster had fewer N-insertions in productive TCRs than the roughly 700-donor mean.

The cohort was made up of approximately 670 healthy bone marrow donors. Cohort members were all nominally healthy when sampled, although unrecorded immune exposures were likely present. The donor was CMV seronegative and was included in the group of under 450 seronegative cohort members. Every donor gave a peripheral blood sample, and the peripheral blood mononuclear cells from that sample were used for TCR beta sequencing. Genomic DNA was extracted from the blood cell samples with the Qiagen DNeasy Blood Extraction Kit. Receptors were amplified or captured by the immunoSEQ multiplex PCR assay. The multiplex PCR relied on a mix of 60 forward primers for TCR Vbeta segments and 13 reverse primers for TCR Jbeta segments. The CDR3 region of rearranged TCR beta genes was amplified from genomic DNA with a multiplex PCR assay. The amplified TCR beta libraries were sequenced on the Illumina HiSeq System as 87-base-pair reads. The paper's data handling went like this. In a later analysis, around 80 million unique TCR beta chains were counted across the approximately 640 repertoires, and about 10 million of these chains were shared by at least two donors. Raw reads were error-corrected and collapsed into unique sequences with a nearest-neighbor algorithm that merged closely related sequences to remove PCR and sequencing errors. CDR3 sequences were aligned to IMGT reference sequences to assign V, D and J gene segments. For a sequence to be retained, at least a six-nucleotide match to both a V gene segment and a J gene segment was required. Rearrangements were classified as productive when the CDR3 lacked stop codons and remained in frame with V and J, and all other rearrangements were classified as non-productive. Following IMGT convention, CDR3 was defined as the stretch from the second conserved V-encoded cysteine to the conserved J-encoded phenylalanine. The earlier analysis of fewer than 700 of the donors excluded sequences that lacked an unambiguous match to a single V gene segment. In an earlier analysis of several hundred of the donors, V segments were called functional above 56.7% productive rearrangements and were called segregating when the between-donor standard deviation exceeded 5%. A statistical classification framework was developed to diagnose cytomegalovirus status using the catalog of TCR beta chain sequences. In a later analysis, V and J genes were assigned by comparing TCR nucleotide sequences against IMGT/GENE-DB human TR gene sequences. A later analysis assigned CDR3 sequences and most-parsimonious VDJ recombination scenarios with the TCRdist pipeline. In a later analysis, each TCR beta chain was defined by its CDR3 amino acid sequence together with its V-gene family, and reads without a unique V-gene family were excluded. In a later analysis, 450 to 600 highly shared, low-generation-probability nucleotide sequences were removed to address suspected cross-contamination and a sequencing artifact. In a later analysis, a clonal expansion index for each public chain was calculated from normalized within-repertoire ranks of inferred template counts. A later analysis computed generation probabilities with a VDJ recombination model fitted to out-of-frame rearrangements, and checked the results against IGoR. In a later analysis, TCR-TCR, TCR-HLA and TCR-CMV co-occurrence was scored with hypergeometric tests, and a repertoire-size bias correction was applied to TCR pairs. In a later analysis, false discovery rates were estimated by permuting HLA or CMV assignments 20 times. In a later analysis, co-occurring TCRs were grouped using DBSCAN, and TCRdist sequence similarity was added for clustering within HLA-allele-positive subsets. For co-occurrence clustering, repertoires with fewer than 30,000 or more than 120,000 public chains were excluded, along with 5 or 6 repertoires with anomalous nucleotide sharing. TCRdb obtained this table from immuneACCESS and retained in-frame rearrangements with V and J assigned. These tables miss some clones; where compared with another copy, unresolved V genes account for less than half of the shortfall, and the remainder is unexplained. The V and J calls and clone size are taken from that table; D and trimming were inferred from the DNA. Within this sample are some 190,000 clones, with 86% of them counted one time only. The leading ten clones occupy 0.31% of the sample.

For this clone: No cognate antigen has been identified for it. Base qualities are not recorded, but no much larger clone differs from it by a single base.

The junction carries 15 bases between V and J, which are trimmed by 1 base and 6 bases respectively. The CDR3 covers 16 residues, taking in both the cysteine and the phenylalanine. Of the read, only the CDR3 DNA is kept; its 48 bases are in frame from base 1. The germline V gene (reference sequence) supplies CDR1 LNHNV and CDR2 YYDKDF. The source of this sequence is a woman in her twenties or thirties in good health and CMV-seronegative. Sequencing input: PBMCs. The receptor chain draws on TRBV15 and TRBJ2-2; TRBD1 is a possible D gene, resting on 5 matching bases. The nucleotide sequence reads TGTGCCACCAGCAGAGGCTTGACAGCTTGGGCCGGGGAGCTGTTTTTT. Its amino acids are CATSRGLTAWAGELFF.